This TCR beta chain was identified during a study of T cell responses to AZD1222 COVID-19 vaccine. The CDR3 consists of 13 residues. CDR1 and CDR2 from the germline V gene are SGHNT and YENEEA. V was cut by 5 bases and J by 8 bases, with 13 bases left in between. Method: immunoSEQ multiplex PCR; TCRdb's copy keeps in-frame clones and lacks some. Of roughly 120,000 clones listed, about 86% are singletons. The clonotype comes from an adult in good health. The sequences come from peripheral blood, collected on day 0 of AZD1222 vaccination. The rearrangement joins TRBV11-3 to TRBJ1-3, with D hard to call. This CDR3 is CASSAVWGDTIYF. The CDR3 DNA is TGTGCCAGCAGCGCGGTCTGGGGAGACACCATATATTTT.